The 20 T cell receptor beta chains below were found in one sample sequenced in a study of glioma-infiltrating T cells. The iRepertoire nested amplicon-rescue multiplex PCR amplified TCR alpha and beta CDR3s from RNA. Each CDR3 protein is one row after TCRdb ran MiXCR on the multiplex PCR reads. The sample yields more than 95,000 distinct CDR3 sequences, about 30% seen once. The sample consisted of glioma tissue, nonneoplastic brain tissue, or PBMCs (not recorded which). These receptors all stem from a human donor with low-grade glioma or glioblastoma, undergoing nonglioma brain surgery, or in good health (not recorded which).

The chain joins TRBV5-4 to TRBJ2-2; D is uncertain. The CDR3 covers 16 residues. With 4 bases removed from V and 0 bases from J, the gap between germline ends came to 13 bases. Per the germline V gene, CDR1 is SGHNT and CDR2 is YYREEE (reference sequence). In nucleotides, the CDR3 is TGTGCCAGCAGCACGGGCATCCTCGCGAACACCGGGGAGCTGTTTTTT. Translated: CASSTGILANTGELFF.

This clonotype was recorded many times. This CDR3 is CASSQDLTAGGTDTQYF. The CDR3 bases are TGCGCCAGCAGCCAAGATCTAACCGCGGGGGGCACAGATACGCAGTATTTT. The chain carries TRBV4-3 and TRBJ2-3; 7 bases fit TRBD2. Trimming took 0 bases from V and 1 from J; bases not matched to a gene: 7. Germline V gene lookup returns CDR1 LGHNA and CDR2 YSLEER. The length of the CDR3 is 17 residues.

The chain is built from TRBV30 and TRBJ1-2; no firm D call. Between the trimmed V and J ends, which lost 8 bases and 1 base, there was a span of 11 bases. Germline CDR1 reads GTSNPN; CDR2 reads SVGIG (reference sequence). The CDR3 length is 12 residues. CDR3 in DNA: TGTGCCCAGATGGGGATTAACTATGGCTACACCTTC. Its translation is CAQMGINYGYTF.

This clonotype came up a few times. This chain joins TRBV4-2 and TRBJ2-7; 7 bases fit TRBD2. The trim removed 1 base at V and 4 bases at J, leaving 1 base unmatched. The CDR3 has 13 amino acids. CDR1 is LGHNA and CDR2 is YNFKEQ in the germline V gene. CDR3 nucleotide sequence: TGTGCCAGCAGCCAAGGGGGACTATACGAGCAGTACTTC. Protein product: CASSQGGLYEQYF.

To note about this clonotype: An end of the junction does not agree with germline; a read error may underlie this. The genes are TRBV7-2 and TRBJ1-1, with 7 bases identical to TRBD1. Germline V gives CDR1 SGHTA, CDR2 FQGNSA. This CDR3 region has 13 residues. The CDR3, as DNA: TGTGCTAGCAGCTCCCTAAAAGGGGGCGTTGCTTTCTTT. Translated, it gives CASSSLKGGVAFF.

At least ten counts were recorded for this clonotype. The CDR3 region is CASSPGMNTEAFF. The CDR3, as DNA: TGTGCCAGCTCACCAGGGATGAACACTGAAGCTTTCTTT. The V call is TRBV18, the J call TRBJ1-1; the D is unclear. The V gene's germline CDR1 is KGHSH and CDR2 LQKENI. The CDR3 has 13 amino acids. Trimming took off 2 bases at V and 0 bases at J, with 4 bases between the two ends.

A remark on this clonotype: The junction differs from germline at one of its ends, possibly a read error. The V gene is TRBV7-6, the J gene TRBJ2-1, with TRBD2 identical over 8 bases. CDR1 SGHVS and CDR2 FNYEAQ come from the germline V gene. This CDR3 region has 15 residues. In nucleotides, the CDR3 is TGTGCTAGCAGCTCGGCGGGGGGCCCCTACAATGAGCAGTTCTTC. It codes for CASSSAGGPYNEQFF. The complete variable domain, with remaining parts taken from reference TRBV7-6 and TRBJ2-1, reads GAGVSQSPRYKVTKRGQDVALRCDPISGHVSLYWYRQALGQGPEFLTYFNYEAQQDKSGLPNDRFSAERPEGSISTLTIQRTEQRDSAMYRCASSSAGGPYNEQFFGPGTRLTVL.

Many counts were recorded for this clonotype. V is TRBV19 and J is TRBJ2-3; TRBD1 or TRBD2 may be the D gene (5 bases each). Trimming took off 6 bases at V and 12 bases at J, with 13 bases between the two ends. Germline lookup yields CDR1 LNHDA and CDR2 SQIVND (reference sequence). The CDR3 spans 11 residues. For the CDR3, the DNA is TGTGCCAGTAGAGTCCGGGACCTCCAGTATTTT. Translation: CASRVRDLQYF.

This clonotype was seen repeatedly, ten times or more. The chain carries TRBV11-2 and TRBJ2-5; D not resolved. The CDR3 has 12 residues. Trimming left V 5 bases short and J 3 bases short, with 7 bases between. Germline loops: CDR1 SGHAT, CDR2 FQNNGV. The chain's CDR3 is CASSTVEETQYF. CDR3 DNA: TGTGCCAGCAGCACTGTCGAAGAGACCCAGTACTTC.

This clonotype has at least ten counts. The chain couples TRBV18 to TRBJ2-5, with a weak D call TRBD1 (5 bases). Germline lookup yields CDR1 KGHSH and CDR2 LQKENI. CDR3 length: 14 amino acids. The V end was cut by 2 bases, the J end by 1 base, with 8 bases between. CDR3 sequence reads: CASSPSGPQETQYF. CDR3 sequence (DNA): TGTGCCAGCTCACCATCAGGGCCCCAAGAGACCCAGTACTTC.

This clonotype was counted a few times. The chain combines TRBV5-6 with TRBJ2-5; D perhaps matches TRBD1 (6 bases). The CDR3 is 15 amino acids. The germline V and J ends were trimmed by 2 bases and 4 bases, with 15 bases remaining between them. Per germline, CDR1 SGHDT and CDR2 YYEEEE. The CDR3 coding sequence is TGTGCCAGCAGCTTCGATTTGCGAGGGGGAGAGACCCAGTACTTC. Protein sequence: CASSFDLRGGETQYF.

This clonotype was counted only a few times. The chain carries TRBV12-3 or TRBV12-4 and TRBJ2-5; D is unresolved. Trimming removed 3 bases from V and 1 base from J, with 6 bases in between. There are 13 residues in the CDR3. In nucleotides, the CDR3 is TGTGCCAGCAGTTTGGGCATCCAAGAGACCCAGTACTTC. Its protein product is CASSLGIQETQYF.

A remark on this clonotype: A much larger clone lies a single base off, so this may be a read error. This rearrangement joins TRBV7-9 to TRBJ1-4; tentative D call: TRBD1 (5 bases). This CDR3 region has 17 residues. Germline V lookup: CDR1 SEHNR, CDR2 FQNEAQ (reference sequence). CDR3 protein: CASSLSGRRGTNQKLFF. In DNA form, the CDR3 reads TGTGCCAGCAGCTTATCAGGGAGGCGGGGCACTAATCAAAAACTGTTTTTT.

For this clonotype: A single base separates this from a much larger clone, so it may be a read error. DNA of the CDR3: TGTGCCAGCAGATCGACAGGGTCGACCTACAATGAGCAGTTGTTC. It is translated as CASRSTGSTYNEQLF. The chain combines TRBV7-9 with TRBJ2-1; 7 bases align to TRBD1. Germline assignment: CDR1 SEHNR and CDR2 FQNEAQ (reference sequence). The CDR3 spans 15 residues.

This clonotype appeared many times. This chain uses TRBV4-1 with TRBJ2-7; D ambiguous. The germline CDR1 and CDR2 sequences are MGHRA and YSYEKL. The V gene lost 3 bases and the J gene lost 0 bases, with 9 bases spanning the gap. This CDR3 spans 14 amino acids. Here the CDR3 reads CASSHQTASYEQYF. CDR3 bases: TGCGCCAGCAGCCATCAAACAGCCTCCTACGAGCAGTACTTC.

At least ten counts were recorded for this clonotype. V gene TRBV10-3 combines with J gene TRBJ2-5, with 8 positions matching TRBD2. The CDR3 runs to 13 residues. With V trimmed by 5 bases and J by 2 bases, 1 base remained unmatched. Germline loops: CDR1 ENHRY, CDR2 SYGVKD. The CDR3 nucleotides read TGTGCCATCAGTCAGCGGGAGCAAGAGACCCAGTACTTC. It yields the protein CAISQREQETQYF.

In regard to this clonotype: Given the absence of the conserved phenylalanine or tryptophan at the CDR3 end, a read error is likely. This chain connects TRBV6-1 to TRBJ2-2; the match to TRBD1 covers 9 bases. J gave up 3 bases and V 2 bases, and 16 bases lay outside the gene matches. The CDR3 sequence is 20 residues long. Germline lookup yields CDR1 MNHNS and CDR2 SASEGT. The CDR3 DNA follows: TGTGCCAGCAGTGAAAGTTGGTTGGGACAGGGTAACGTGGACACCGGGGAGCTGTTTCTT. This sequence encodes CASSESWLGQGNVDTGELFL.

This clonotype was seen repeatedly, ten times or more. The chain carries TRBV28 and TRBJ1-1; TRBD1 aligns across 8 bases. This CDR3 comprises 15 residues. Trimming at V came to 7 bases and at J to 1 base, leaving 8 bases not matched to a gene. The germline CDR1 and CDR2 sequences are MDHEN and SYDVKM. Here the CDR3 reads CASTPYGQGNTEAFF. As DNA, the CDR3 is TGTGCCAGCACTCCTTATGGACAGGGGAACACTGAAGCTTTCTTT.

This clonotype appeared many times. V is TRBV6-1 and J is TRBJ2-1; 7 nucleotides match TRBD1. Germline loops: CDR1 MNHNS, CDR2 SASEGT. With V trimmed by 5 bases and J by 4 bases, 5 bases remained unmatched. The CDR3 covers 14 residues. In nucleotides, the CDR3 is TGTGCCAGCAGTATGGGACAGAAATACAATGAGCAGTTCTTC. This sequence encodes CASSMGQKYNEQFF.

The sample holds many counts of this clonotype. This chain links TRBV6-1 with TRBJ1-1, with TRBD1 as a possible D gene (6 bases). V lost 5 bases and J 3 bases, leaving 16 bases between the germline ends. The length of the CDR3 is 15 residues. Germline assignment: CDR1 MNHNS and CDR2 SASEGT. CDR3 sequence (DNA): TGTGCCAGCAGTTATGGGAATTCAGGGGACACTGAAGCTTTCTTT. Translation gives CASSYGNSGDTEAFF.